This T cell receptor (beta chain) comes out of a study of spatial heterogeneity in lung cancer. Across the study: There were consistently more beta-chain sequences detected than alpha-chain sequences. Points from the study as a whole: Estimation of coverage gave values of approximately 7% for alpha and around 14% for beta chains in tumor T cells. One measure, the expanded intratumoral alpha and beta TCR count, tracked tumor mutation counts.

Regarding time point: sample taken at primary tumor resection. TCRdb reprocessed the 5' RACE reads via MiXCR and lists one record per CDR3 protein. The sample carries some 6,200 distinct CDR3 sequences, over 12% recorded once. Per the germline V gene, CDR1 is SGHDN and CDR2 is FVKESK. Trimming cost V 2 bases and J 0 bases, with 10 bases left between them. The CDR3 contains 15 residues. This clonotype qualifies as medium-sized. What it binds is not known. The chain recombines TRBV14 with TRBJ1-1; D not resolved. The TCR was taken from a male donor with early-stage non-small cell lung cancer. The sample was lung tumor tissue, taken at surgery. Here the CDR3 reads CASSQLAVMNTEAFF. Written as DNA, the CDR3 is TGTGCCAGCAGCCAATTAGCAGTCATGAACACTGAAGCTTTCTTT.